This T cell receptor beta chain was sequenced during a study of T-cell memory formation after mild COVID-19. Overall study context: TCR clusters were mostly donor specific. Study-wide results and limits: Among CD4+ contracting clones, most were CM and EM, and CD8+ ones EMRA. Whereas later expanders leaned CD4+, clones contracting day 15 to 85 showed a balanced CD4/CD8 makeup.

Employing constant-segment primers, 5'RACE generated TCR alpha and TCR beta cDNA libraries bearing sample barcodes and UMIs. TCRdb itself ran the 5' RACE reads through MiXCR, one entry per CDR3 protein. The sample carries 110,000 to 150,000 distinct CDR3 sequences, 13% to 15% recorded once. This clonotype was seen only a few times. Its antigen is as yet unknown. The sequenced sample consisted of PBMCs or a T cell subset sorted from them (not recorded which). The source is an adult woman who had mild COVID-19 (a few samples of this study predate the infection). Cell type and time point are not known.

CDR3 sequence: CASISGTAPSSSYEQYF. CDR3 DNA sequence: TGTGCCAGCATCAGTGGGACAGCCCCTTCAAGCTCCTACGAGCAGTACTTC. This chain connects TRBV6-1 to TRBJ2-7; 7 nucleotides agree with TRBD1. Looked up from germline, CDR1 is MNHNS and CDR2 is SASEGT. The CDR3 is made up of 17 amino acids. V lost 7 bases and J lost 0; bases outside the gene matches: 15.